What follows are 27 T cell receptor beta chains derived from one specimen sequenced in a study of blood T cell repertoires in COVID-19. TCRdb's copy holds only in-frame clones and misses some; the assay was immunoSEQ multiplex PCR. The table shows about 250,000 clones, with approximately 91% occurring only once. Sequenced: peripheral blood. These receptors all come from a man aged 25-45 years with COVID-19, enrolled during active disease.

This sequence joins TRBV15 and TRBJ1-2; D remains unclear. This CDR3 spans 15 amino acids. With 1 base removed from V and 4 bases from J, the gap between germline ends came to 13 bases. Germline loops: CDR1 LNHNV, CDR2 YYDKDF (reference sequence). CDR3 protein: CATSRVGRATYGYTF. The CDR3 DNA reads TGTGCCACCAGCAGAGTGGGCAGAGCTACCTATGGCTACACCTTC.

The chain uses TRBV7-6 and TRBJ2-7; 7 positions agree with TRBD2. The CDR3 is 15 amino acids. J lost 6 bases, V lost 1 base, and 9 bases had no gene match. The V gene's germline CDR1 is SGHVS and CDR2 FNYEAQ. The CDR3 DNA reads as TGTGCCAGCAGCTTAGTGGGAGGGTCTCCCGTCGAGCAGTACTTC. Its protein product is CASSLVGGSPVEQYF.

The chain uses TRBV5-1 and TRBJ1-5; possible D gene TRBD1, 5 bases. The germline V gene has CDR1 SGHRS and CDR2 YFSETQ. This CDR3 has 15 residues. V gave up 4 bases and J gave up 2 bases, with 13 bases separating them. The CDR3 coding sequence is TGCGCCAGCAGCCTCCAACCGGGGGGCAATCAGCCCCAGCATTTT. This translates into CASSLQPGGNQPQHF.

As regards this clone: The same CDR3 can be traced to other DNA sequences in this sample. The chain uses TRBV9 and TRBJ1-2; 7 nucleotides match TRBD1. The germline CDR1 and CDR2 sequences are SGDLS and YYNGEE. Trimming at V came to 0 bases and at J to 6 bases, leaving 2 bases not matched to a gene. This CDR3 is 13 amino acids long. The CDR3 is CASSVDRGHGYTF. CDR3 nucleotides: TGTGCCAGCAGCGTAGACAGGGGTCATGGCTACACCTTC.

The chain uses TRBV19 and TRBJ1-5; TRBD1 aligns across 10 bases. This CDR3 has 17 residues. V lost 3 bases to trimming and J lost 3 bases; unmatched junction nucleotides: 8. Germline CDR1 reads LNHDA; CDR2 reads SQIVND (reference sequence). The DNA for the CDR3 is TGTGCCAGTAGTATGGAGGGGGGACAGGGGCCCAATCAGCCCCAGCATTTT. It codes for CASSMEGGQGPNQPQHF.

The CDR3 spells CASSSLKSGTAFSDTQYF. The DNA of the CDR3 is TGCGCCAGCAGCTCACTAAAATCCGGGACAGCCTTCTCAGATACGCAGTATTTT. The chain couples TRBV5-1 to TRBJ2-3; 7 nucleotides agree with TRBD1. The ends lost 3 bases at V and 4 bases at J; junction bases unmatched: 17. Germline assignment: CDR1 SGHRS and CDR2 YFSETQ. The CDR3 runs 18 residues.

The chain carries TRBV5-6 and TRBJ1-2; TRBD1 matches 7 bases. The CDR3 runs to 11 residues. CDR1 SGHDT and CDR2 YYEEEE come from the germline V gene. J lost 8 bases, V lost 3 bases, and 1 base had no gene match. The CDR3: CASSSGGGYTF. The CDR3 bases are TGTGCCAGCAGCTCAGGGGGGGGCTACACCTTC.

The chain employs TRBV7-9 and TRBJ2-7, with D perhaps TRBD1 (5 bases). Trimming cost V 5 bases and J 2 bases, with 16 bases left between them. This CDR3 has 15 amino acids. Germline V lookup: CDR1 SEHNR, CDR2 FQNEAQ (reference sequence). The CDR3 DNA sequence: TGTGCCAGCAGCCGGCAGGGCGGACCCCCCTACGAGCAGTACTTC. This encodes CASSRQGGPPYEQYF.

This chain links TRBV27 with TRBJ1-6; 7 bases are a match to TRBD1. From germline, CDR1 is MNHEY and CDR2 SMNVEV (reference sequence). The CDR3 is 16 residues long. The trim removed 5 bases at V and 0 bases at J, leaving 4 bases unmatched. The CDR3 protein is CASSRTGNSYNSPLHF. For the CDR3, the DNA is TGTGCCAGCAGTAGGACAGGCAACTCCTATAATTCACCCCTCCACTTT.

V gene TRBV10-3 combines with J gene TRBJ1-2; D is possibly TRBD1 (5 bases). The CDR3 is 14 residues long. Per germline, CDR1 ENHRY and CDR2 SYGVKD. V was trimmed by 6 bases and J by 6 bases, leaving 17 bases between them. CDR3 sequence (DNA): TGTGCCATCAGCCCCGTCCCGGGGGAGGATGGCTACACCTTC. It yields the protein CAISPVPGEDGYTF.

The rearrangement joins TRBV4-1 to TRBJ1-2; perhaps TRBD1 as D (5 bases). V was pared by 3 bases and J by 6 bases, with 17 bases between. The CDR3 has 15 residues. From germline, CDR1 is MGHRA and CDR2 YSYEKL. The CDR3 DNA follows: TGCGCCAGCAGCCACATATCGACAGTTAGGGATGGCTACACCTTC. Its protein product is CASSHISTVRDGYTF.

The gene calls are TRBV11-2 and TRBJ1-2; perhaps TRBD1 as D (5 bases). The CDR3 runs 13 residues. Trimming shortened V by 4 bases and J by 7 bases, and 13 bases separated the two germline ends. Germline-derived CDR1 and CDR2 are SGHAT and FQNNGV. The CDR3, as DNA: TGTGCCAGCAGCTCGGAAGGGGAGGGTGGCTACACCTTC. This gives the protein CASSSEGEGGYTF.

The rearrangement uses TRBV2 and TRBJ2-3; TRBD2 might be the D (6 bases). This CDR3 region has 15 residues. Germline values: CDR1 SNHLY, CDR2 FYNNEI. V was clipped by 3 bases and J by 0 bases, with 10 bases between them. The chain's CDR3 is CASSDGGFSTDTQYF. The CDR3 DNA is TGTGCCAGCAGTGATGGGGGGTTTAGCACAGATACGCAGTATTTT.

J is TRBJ2-1 and V is TRBV2; 7 nucleotides match TRBD2. Germline trimming cut 4 bases from V and 6 bases from J; bases unmatched to any gene: 6. Looked up from germline, CDR1 is SNHLY and CDR2 is FYNNEI. The CDR3 sequence is 14 residues long. The CDR3 region has the DNA TGTGCCAGCAGTGGGTCGGGGGGTGTCAATGAGCAGTTCTTC. Protein: CASSGSGGVNEQFF. The complete variable domain, with remaining parts taken from reference TRBV2 and TRBJ2-1, reads EPEVTQTPSHQVTQMGQEVILRCVPISNHLYFYWYRQILGQKVEFLVSFYNNEISEKSEIFDDQFSVERPDGSNFTLKIRSTKLEDSAMYFCASSGSGGVNEQFFGPGTRLTVL.

V is TRBV5-5 and J is TRBJ2-5; TRBD2 agrees at 10 bases. The CDR3 contains 15 residues. Germline V gives CDR1 SGHKS, CDR2 YYEKEE (reference sequence). With 1 base clipped from V and 5 bases from J, the junction kept 5 bases outside the gene matches. This CDR3 is CASSLSGGAGETQYF. Here the CDR3 DNA reads TGTGCCAGCAGCTTGAGCGGGGGGGCCGGGGAGACCCAGTACTTC. Supplemented by reference TRBV5-5 and TRBJ2-5, the full variable domain reads DAGVTQSPTHLIKTRGQQVTLRCSPISGHKSVSWYQQVLGQGPQFIFQYYEKEERGRGNFPDRFSARQFPNYSSELNVNALLLGDSALYLCASSLSGGAGETQYFGPGTRLLVL.

V gene TRBV6-5 combines with J gene TRBJ2-1; TRBD1 matches at 8 bases. The CDR3 length is 14 residues. From germline, CDR1 is MNHEY and CDR2 SVGAGI. Germline trimming cut 6 bases from V and 4 bases from J; bases unmatched to any gene: 5. CDR3 bases: TGTGCCAGCAGGTCAGGGGGCTCTTACAATGAGCAGTTCTTC. This codes for CASRSGGSYNEQFF.

The V gene is TRBV7-9, the J gene TRBJ1-1; D gene ambiguous. The CDR3 is 14 residues long. Trimming removed 7 bases at V and 0 bases at J, with 12 bases between. CDR1 is SEHNR and CDR2 is FQNEAQ in the germline V gene (reference sequence). CDR3 protein: CASTRGAMNTEAFF. In DNA, the CDR3 is TGTGCCAGCACCAGAGGAGCCATGAACACTGAAGCTTTCTTT.

This clone occurred once. The DNA of the CDR3 is TGTGCCAGCAGCCAGGGGCAGGGAGACACTGAAGCTTTCTTT. Its translation is CASSQGQGDTEAFF. The V call is TRBV13, the J call TRBJ1-1, with D tentatively TRBD1 (6 bases). Trimming cost V 5 bases and J 3 bases, with 13 bases left between them. This CDR3 is built from 14 residues. CDR1 PRHDT and CDR2 FYEKMQ come from the germline V gene (reference sequence).

The V gene is TRBV6-6, the J gene TRBJ1-5; 9 positions agree with TRBD1. The CDR3 spans 14 residues. Losses at the gene ends were 6 bases for V and 9 bases for J; bases not matched to a gene: 9. The germline V gene encodes CDR1 MNHNY and CDR2 SVGAGI (reference sequence). The CDR3 sequence is CASSGDRAKGPQHF. The CDR3 DNA is TGTGCCAGCAGCGGGGACAGGGCTAAAGGGCCCCAGCATTTT.

This rearrangement joins TRBV11-1 to TRBJ2-3, with TRBD2 matching over 14 bases. CDR3 length equals 19 residues. V dropped 0 bases and J dropped 2; count of bases not matched to a gene: 7. Germline CDR1 and CDR2: SGHAT and FQDESV (reference sequence). The CDR3 spells CASSLARLAGGPNTDTQYF. CDR3 nucleotides: TGTGCCAGCAGCTTAGCGAGACTAGCGGGGGGGCCAAACACAGATACGCAGTATTTT. Full variable domain (remainder filled in from reference TRBV11-1 and TRBJ2-3): EAEVAQSPRYKITEKSQAVAFWCDPISGHATLYWYRQILGQGPELLVQFQDESVVDDSQLPKDRFSAERLKGVDSTLKIQPAELGDSAMYLCASSLARLAGGPNTDTQYFGPGTRLTVL.

The chain uses TRBV18 and TRBJ2-1; D might be TRBD1 (6 bases). CDR3 length: 15 residues. The V end was cut by 2 bases, the J end by 4 bases, with 12 bases between. Germline lookup yields CDR1 KGHSH and CDR2 LQKENI. Here the CDR3 DNA reads TGTGCCAGCTCACCAAACCGGGACATTTACAATGAGCAGTTCTTC. The encoded protein is CASSPNRDIYNEQFF. The variable domain in full, completed from reference TRBV18 and TRBJ2-1, reads NAGVMQNPRHLVRRRGQEARLRCSPMKGHSHVYWYRQLPEEGLKFMVYLQKENIIDESGMPKERFSAEFPKEGPSILRIQQVVRGDSAAYFCASSPNRDIYNEQFFGPGTRLTVL.

This clone was counted a few times. The J gene is TRBJ1-5, the V gene TRBV5-5; D unresolved. Germline CDR1 and CDR2: SGHKS and YYEKEE (reference sequence). Between the trimmed V and J ends, which lost 0 bases and 7 bases, there was a span of 8 bases. This CDR3 comprises 13 residues. CDR3 in DNA: TGTGCCAGCAGCTTGGGGAGCGAGCAGCCCCAGCATTTT. As protein: CASSLGSEQPQHF.

This chain links TRBV4-1 with TRBJ2-7, with D perhaps matching TRBD2 (6 bases). CDR1 and CDR2 (germline): MGHRA, YSYEKL. The CDR3 loop spans 16 amino acids. Trimming stripped 4 bases from V and 5 bases from J, with 21 bases between. The DNA of the CDR3 is TGCGCCAGCAGCCGCCTACCCCTCCGTACTAGCCACGAGCAGTACTTC. Amino acids: CASSRLPLRTSHEQYF.

This clone was seen a single time. This chain connects TRBV5-1 to TRBJ2-5; TRBD1 might be the D (6 bases). Germline values: CDR1 SGHRS, CDR2 YFSETQ. Trimming stripped 0 bases from V and 4 bases from J, with 13 bases between. The length of the CDR3 is 15 residues. The DNA of the CDR3 is TGCGCCAGCAGCTTGGCCGTGGGGGCCACAGAGACCCAGTACTTC. It is translated as CASSLAVGATETQYF.

The chain is built from TRBV4-1 and TRBJ1-2; 7 bases fit TRBD1. The CDR3 consists of 16 residues. V shed 0 bases and J 0 bases; nucleotides not matched to a gene: 4. In germline, CDR1 is MGHRA, CDR2 YSYEKL. The CDR3 DNA reads TGCGCCAGCAGCCAAGAGTCCCAGGGGGCTAACTATGGCTACACCTTC. The encoded protein is CASSQESQGANYGYTF.

The V gene is TRBV6-5, the J gene TRBJ1-2; 7 bases are shared with TRBD1. The V segment lost 7 bases and the J segment 1 base; nucleotides outside the gene matches: 6. Per germline, CDR1 MNHEY and CDR2 SVGAGI. The CDR3 consists of 14 residues. The CDR3 region has the DNA TGTGCCAGCACGGGACAGAGTTTTAACTATGGCTACACCTTC. The encoded protein is CASTGQSFNYGYTF.

The chain has TRBV3-1 (or the pseudogene TRBV3-2) and TRBJ2-7; 9 bases fit TRBD1. V lost 2 bases and J lost 1; bases outside the gene matches: 3. This CDR3 is built from 15 residues. CDR1 is LGHDT, CDR2 YNNKEL, per germline (reference sequence). CDR3 region: CASSQPGQGSYEQYF. CDR3 coding DNA: TGTGCCAGCAGCCAACCGGGACAGGGTTCCTACGAGCAGTACTTC.